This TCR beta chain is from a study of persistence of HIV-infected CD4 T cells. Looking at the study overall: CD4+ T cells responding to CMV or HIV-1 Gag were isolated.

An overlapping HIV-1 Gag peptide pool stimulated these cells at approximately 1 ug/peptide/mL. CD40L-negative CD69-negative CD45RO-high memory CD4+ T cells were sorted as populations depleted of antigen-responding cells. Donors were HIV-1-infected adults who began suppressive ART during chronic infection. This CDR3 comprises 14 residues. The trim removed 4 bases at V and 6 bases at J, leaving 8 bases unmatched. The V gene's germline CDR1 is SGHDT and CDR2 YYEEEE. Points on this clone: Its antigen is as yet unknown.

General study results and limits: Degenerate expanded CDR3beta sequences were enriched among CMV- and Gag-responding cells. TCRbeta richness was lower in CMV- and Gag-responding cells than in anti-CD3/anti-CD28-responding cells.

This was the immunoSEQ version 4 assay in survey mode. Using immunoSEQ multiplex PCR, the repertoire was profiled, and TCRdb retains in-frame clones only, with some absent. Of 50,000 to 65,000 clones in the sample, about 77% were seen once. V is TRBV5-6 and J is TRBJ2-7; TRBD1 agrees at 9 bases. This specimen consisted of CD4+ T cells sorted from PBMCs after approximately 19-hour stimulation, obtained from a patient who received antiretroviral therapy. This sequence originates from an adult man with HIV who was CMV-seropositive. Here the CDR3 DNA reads TGTGCCAGCAGCCCGGGACAGGGCGGGCGCGAGCAGTACTTC. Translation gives CASSPGQGGREQYF. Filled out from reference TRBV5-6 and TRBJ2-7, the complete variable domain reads DAGVTQSPTHLIKTRGQQVTLRCSPKSGHDTVSWYQQALGQGPQFIFQYYEEEERQRGNFPDRFSGHQFPNYSSELNVNALLLGDSALYLCASSPGQGGREQYFGPGTRLTVT.